These 14 T cell receptor beta chains came from one sample sequenced in a study of blood T cell repertoires in COVID-19. Libraries were prepared by immunoSEQ multiplex PCR; TCRdb keeps only in-frame clonotypes and omits some of them. The sample has fewer than 300,000 clones, approximately 82% seen once. The sample was peripheral blood. All receptors derive from a woman under 30 with acute or convalescent COVID-19.

This sequence joins TRBV29-1 and TRBJ1-5; D gene uncertain. Germline V lookup: CDR1 SQVTM, CDR2 ANQGSEA. The ends were cut back, 4 bases at V and 5 bases at J, with 12 bases in the middle. This CDR3 spans 13 amino acids. The CDR3 here is CSVVEVGDQPQHF. The DNA of the CDR3 is TGCAGCGTTGTTGAAGTCGGGGATCAGCCCCAGCATTTT.

J is TRBJ2-7 and V is TRBV7-9, with a tentative D call TRBD2 (5 bases). Trimming shortened V by 4 bases and J by 1 base, and 11 bases separated the two germline ends. Germline V gene data show CDR1 as SEHNR and CDR2 as FQNEAQ (reference sequence). This CDR3 is 14 amino acids long. CDR3 loop: CASSSPGGSYEQYF. DNA of the CDR3: TGTGCCAGCAGCTCTCCCGGCGGGTCCTACGAGCAGTACTTC.

V gene TRBV28 combines with J gene TRBJ2-2, with D unclear. This CDR3 region has 14 residues. The V gene lost 2 bases and the J gene lost 5 bases, with 9 bases spanning the gap. Germline lookup yields CDR1 MDHEN and CDR2 SYDVKM. This CDR3 reads CASSLPSVTGELFF. The CDR3 DNA reads TGTGCCAGCAGTTTACCCAGTGTGACCGGGGAGCTGTTTTTT.

This sequence joins TRBV7-8 and TRBJ2-3, with 7 bases identical to TRBD2. Per the germline V gene, CDR1 is SGHVS and CDR2 is FQNEAQ. The CDR3 is made up of 20 amino acids. The V and J ends lost 1 base and 2 bases, in that order; junction bases with no gene match: 18. CDR3 nucleotides: TGTGCCAGCAGCTTAGTGTTTTATACGTTGACGGCGGGGGACACAGATACGCAGTATTTT. Translated: CASSLVFYTLTAGDTDTQYF.

The V and J genes are TRBV4-2 and TRBJ2-7, with 13 bases fitting TRBD2. There are 18 residues in the CDR3. Germline V CDR1 and CDR2: LGHNA, YNFKEQ. The ends lost 0 bases at V and 0 bases at J; junction bases unmatched: 5. In DNA, the CDR3 is TGTGCCAGCAGCCAAGAGGGGACTAGCGGGACCCTCTCCTACGAGCAGTACTTC. This encodes CASSQEGTSGTLSYEQYF.

This clone came up once. The chain carries TRBV5-4 and TRBJ2-5; 9 nucleotides align to TRBD2. The CDR3 length is 15 residues. Germline CDR1 is SGHNT and CDR2 is YYREEE (reference sequence). Trimming removed 4 bases from V and 4 bases from J; junction bases left unmatched: 8. Here the CDR3 DNA reads TGTGCCAGCAGCCGCGGGCGGGAGGGCCGAGAGACCCAGTACTTC. Translation gives CASSRGREGRETQYF.

The chain links TRBV3-1 (or the pseudogene TRBV3-2) to TRBJ1-6, with D possibly matching TRBD1 (6 bases). CDR3 size: 16 residues. In germline, CDR1 is LGHDT, CDR2 YNNKEL (reference sequence). With 4 bases removed from V and 2 bases from J, the gap between germline ends came to 12 bases. CDR3 sequence reads: CASSLSRGPYNSPLHF. The CDR3 coding sequence is TGTGCCAGCAGCCTGTCCAGGGGCCCCTATAATTCACCCCTCCACTTT.

This chain joins TRBV19 and TRBJ2-3, with 15 positions matching TRBD2. V lost 7 bases, J lost 6 bases, and 14 bases stayed unmatched. Germline CDR1 and CDR2: LNHDA and SQIVND (reference sequence). This CDR3 comprises 18 residues. The CDR3 DNA reads TGTGCCAGTACCTCGGACAGGGGGACTAGCGGGAGGTCGGATACGCAGTATTTT. Translated, it gives CASTSDRGTSGRSDTQYF.

Regarding this clone: Possible read error: a much larger clone is one base away. The chain couples TRBV28 to TRBJ1-2; D might be TRBD1 (6 bases). The CDR3 has 13 amino acids. Deletions cut 2 bases from V and 4 bases from J, with 8 bases between. Germline V CDR1 and CDR2: MDHEN, SYDVKM. For the CDR3, the DNA is TGTGCCAGCAGTTTAGGACAGATCTATGGCTACACCTTC. It yields the protein CASSLGQIYGYTF.

The genes are TRBV21-1 and TRBJ2-5; no DNA check was done on the table's D call, TRBD2. TRBV21-1 counts as a pseudogene. This CDR3 has 17 residues. The CDR3 is CASSKGPGSGSVETQYF. The CDR3 DNA sequence: TGTGCCAGCAGCAAAGGACCCGGTAGCGGGAGTGTGGAGACCCAGTACTTC.

The chain links TRBV24-1 to TRBJ2-2, with 8 bases identical to TRBD2. V lost 9 bases to trimming and J lost 1 base; unmatched junction nucleotides: 3. CDR1 and CDR2 from the germline V gene are KGHDR and SFDVKD. The CDR3 spans 14 residues. CDR3 region: CATGTSGNTGELFF. The CDR3 coding sequence is TGTGCCACCGGTACTAGCGGGAACACCGGGGAGCTGTTTTTT.

The rearrangement joins TRBV14 to TRBJ2-7; tentative D call: TRBD2 (6 bases). V was shortened by 0 bases and J by 3 bases, with 12 bases between the two germline ends. CDR1 and CDR2 (germline): SGHDN, FVKESK. CDR3 length: 15 residues. The CDR3 region has the DNA TGTGCCAGCAGCCAAGAGGCTAGCGTATACTACGAGCAGTACTTC. Translated, it gives CASSQEASVYYEQYF.

A single count supports this clone. CDR3 in amino acids: CASSAGLAGGETQYF. The CDR3 DNA reads as TGTGCCAGCAGTGCTGGGCTAGCGGGGGGAGAGACCCAGTACTTC. This chain connects TRBV25-1 to TRBJ2-5, with 11 bases aligning to TRBD2. The CDR3 runs to 15 residues. The J segment lost 4 bases and the V segment lost 4 bases, leaving 5 bases of the junction unmatched. Germline CDR1 reads MGHDK; CDR2 reads SYGVNS.

The chain combines TRBV19 with TRBJ1-5, with D tentatively TRBD1 (5 bases). Germline-derived CDR1 and CDR2 are LNHDA and SQIVND (reference sequence). Trimming stripped 3 bases from V and 3 bases from J, with 21 bases between. The CDR3 is made up of 18 amino acids. The CDR3, as DNA: TGTGCCAGTAGTATCCCTCTAGGACGGGGAGGGGTCAATCAGCCCCAGCATTTT. Encoded protein: CASSIPLGRGGVNQPQHF.